By its share, the clone carrying this TCR beta chain is large (0.1 to 1%). Its antigen is unknown. The same CDR3 arises from other DNA sequences in this sample as well. These data are taken from a study of persistence of HIV-infected CD4 T cells. The overall study: Blood samples, up to 180 mL, came from multiple time points, except two leukapheresis donors sampled once. Findings of the study overall: Proviral oligoclonality tracked with TCR oligoclonality within the same sorted cells.

The stimulus was an HIV-1 Gag 15-mer peptide pool, roughly 1 ug/peptide/mL. CD4+ T cells upregulating both CD40 ligand and CD69 were sorted as responding cells. Sequencing used immunoSEQ version 4 in survey mode. The assay was immunoSEQ multiplex PCR, and TCRdb's table has in-frame clones only and misses some. The table records over 10,000 clones, 66% of them present only once. Germline V gives CDR1 SNHLY, CDR2 FYNNEI. The CDR3 loop spans 14 amino acids. Trimming took 6 bases from V and 0 from J; bases not matched to a gene: 2. The V call is TRBV2, the J call TRBJ1-5, with TRBD1 matching over 7 bases. This sequence was found in an adult man with HIV who was CMV-seropositive. The sample in question was CD4+ T cells sorted from PBMCs after roughly 20-hour stimulation, obtained from a patient who received antiretroviral therapy. CDR3 in amino acids: CASRGTVSNQPQHF. The CDR3 DNA reads as TGTGCCAGCAGGGGGACAGTTAGCAATCAGCCCCAGCATTTT.